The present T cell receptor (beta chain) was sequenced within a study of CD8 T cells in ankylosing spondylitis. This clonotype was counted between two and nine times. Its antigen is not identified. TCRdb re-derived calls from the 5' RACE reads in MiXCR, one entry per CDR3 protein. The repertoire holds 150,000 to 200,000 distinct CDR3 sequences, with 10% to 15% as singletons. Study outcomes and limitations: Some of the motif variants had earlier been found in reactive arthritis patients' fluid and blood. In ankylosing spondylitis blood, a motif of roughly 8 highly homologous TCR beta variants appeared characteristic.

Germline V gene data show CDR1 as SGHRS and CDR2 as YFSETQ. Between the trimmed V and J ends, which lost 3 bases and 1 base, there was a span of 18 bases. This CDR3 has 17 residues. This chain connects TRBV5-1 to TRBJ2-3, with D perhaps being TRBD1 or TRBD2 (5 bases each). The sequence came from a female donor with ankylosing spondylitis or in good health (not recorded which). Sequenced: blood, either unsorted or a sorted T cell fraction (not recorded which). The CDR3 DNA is TGCGCCAGCAGCTCTACCCGGGGCCCAAGCCGCACAGATACGCAGTATTTT. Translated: CASSSTRGPSRTDTQYF.